This entry describes one TCR beta chain. The antigen remains unidentified. This CDR3 spans 17 amino acids. The V segment lost 2 bases and the J segment 10 bases; nucleotides outside the gene matches: 12. Looked up from germline, CDR1 is SGHTA and CDR2 is FQGNSA. CD45RA+ naive and CD45RA-negative memory subsets were separated from CD4+ cells. This sample is part of a study of shared clonotypes between healthy human individuals. Points from the study as a whole: Against clonotypes common to all four donors, non-shared ones had lower generation probabilities.

The run depth of the assay was deep. TCRdb's copy holds only in-frame clones and misses some; the assay was immunoSEQ multiplex PCR. The data show around 1,000,000 clones, with roughly 80% seen just once and about 0.89% held by the top ten. The chain recombines TRBV7-2 with TRBJ2-1, with TRBD2 matching 12 bases. This TCR was sampled from a man between 18 and 35 years old in good health. Some clones in this sample may be carry-over from other donors' samples. Sequencing used memory CD4+ T cells from PBMCs. Documented subset: CD45RA-negative fraction. The CDR3, as DNA: TGTGCCAGCAGCTTAAGGACTAGCGGGGTGTCGATCAGCGAGCAGTTCTTC. This encodes CASSLRTSGVSISEQFF.